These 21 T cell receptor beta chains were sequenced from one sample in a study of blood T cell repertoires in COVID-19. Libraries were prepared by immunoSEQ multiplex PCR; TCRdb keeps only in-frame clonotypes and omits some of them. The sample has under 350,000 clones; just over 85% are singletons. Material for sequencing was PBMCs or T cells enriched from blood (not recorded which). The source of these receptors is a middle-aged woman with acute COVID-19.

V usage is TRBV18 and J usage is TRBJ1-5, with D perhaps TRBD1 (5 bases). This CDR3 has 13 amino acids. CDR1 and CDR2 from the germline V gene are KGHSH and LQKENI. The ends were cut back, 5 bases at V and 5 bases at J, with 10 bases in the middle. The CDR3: CASSSGADQPQHF. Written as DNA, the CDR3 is TGTGCCAGCTCATCTGGGGCGGATCAGCCCCAGCATTTT.

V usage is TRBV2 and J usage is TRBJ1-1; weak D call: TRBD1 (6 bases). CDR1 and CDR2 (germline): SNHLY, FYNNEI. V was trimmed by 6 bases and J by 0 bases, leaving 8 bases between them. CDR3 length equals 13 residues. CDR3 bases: TGTGCCAGCAGCGACAGGTTGAACACTGAAGCTTTCTTT. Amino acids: CASSDRLNTEAFF.

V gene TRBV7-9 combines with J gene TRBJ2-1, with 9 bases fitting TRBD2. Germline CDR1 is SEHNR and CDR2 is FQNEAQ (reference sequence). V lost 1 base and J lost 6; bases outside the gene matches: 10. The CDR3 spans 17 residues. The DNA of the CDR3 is TGTGCCAGCAGCTTAGACATTGTAGCGGGGGCTTCCAATGAGCAGTTCTTC. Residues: CASSLDIVAGASNEQFF.

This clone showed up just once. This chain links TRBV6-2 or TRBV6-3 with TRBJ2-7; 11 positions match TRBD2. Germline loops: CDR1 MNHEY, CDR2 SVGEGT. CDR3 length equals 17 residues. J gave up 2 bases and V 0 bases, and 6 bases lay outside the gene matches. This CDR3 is CASSYSWLAGGTYEQYF. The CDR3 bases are TGTGCCAGCAGTTACTCATGGCTAGCGGGAGGCACCTACGAGCAGTACTTC.

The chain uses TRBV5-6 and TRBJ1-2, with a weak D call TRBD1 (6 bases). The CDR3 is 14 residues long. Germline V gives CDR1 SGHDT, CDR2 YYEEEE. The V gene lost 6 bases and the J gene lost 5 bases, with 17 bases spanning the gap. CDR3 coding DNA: TGTGCCAGCAACGCAGGGGCCAGGGGATATGGCTACACCTTC. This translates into CASNAGARGYGYTF.

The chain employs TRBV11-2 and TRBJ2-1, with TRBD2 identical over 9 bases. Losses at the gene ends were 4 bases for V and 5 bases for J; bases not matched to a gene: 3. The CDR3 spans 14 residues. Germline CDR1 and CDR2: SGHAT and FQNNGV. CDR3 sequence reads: CASSSLAGNNEQFF. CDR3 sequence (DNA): TGTGCCAGCAGCTCTCTAGCGGGAAACAATGAGCAGTTCTTC.

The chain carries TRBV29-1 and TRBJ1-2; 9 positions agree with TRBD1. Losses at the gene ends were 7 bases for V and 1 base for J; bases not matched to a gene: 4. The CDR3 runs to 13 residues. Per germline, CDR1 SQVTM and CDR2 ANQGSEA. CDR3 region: CSGGQGLNYGYTF. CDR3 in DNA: TGCAGCGGTGGACAGGGGCTTAACTATGGCTACACCTTC.

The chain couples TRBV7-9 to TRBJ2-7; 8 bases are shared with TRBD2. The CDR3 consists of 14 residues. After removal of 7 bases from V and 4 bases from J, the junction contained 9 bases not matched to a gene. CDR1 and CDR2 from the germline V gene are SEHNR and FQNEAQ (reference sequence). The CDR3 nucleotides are TGTGCCAGCACTCAAGCGGGAGAGGGGTACGAGCAGTACTTC. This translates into CASTQAGEGYEQYF.

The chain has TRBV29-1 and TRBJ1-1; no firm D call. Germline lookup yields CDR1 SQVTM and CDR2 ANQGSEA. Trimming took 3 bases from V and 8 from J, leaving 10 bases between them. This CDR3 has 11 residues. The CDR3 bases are TGCAGCGTTGAGGAGAGGATAGAAGCTTTCTTT. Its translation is CSVEERIEAFF.

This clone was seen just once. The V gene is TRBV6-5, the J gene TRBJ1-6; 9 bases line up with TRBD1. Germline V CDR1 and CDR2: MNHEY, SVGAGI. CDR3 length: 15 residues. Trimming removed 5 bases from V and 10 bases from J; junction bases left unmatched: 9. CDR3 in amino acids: CASSPTTGGRSPLHF. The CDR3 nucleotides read TGTGCCAGCAGTCCGACTACAGGGGGCAGGTCACCCCTCCACTTT.

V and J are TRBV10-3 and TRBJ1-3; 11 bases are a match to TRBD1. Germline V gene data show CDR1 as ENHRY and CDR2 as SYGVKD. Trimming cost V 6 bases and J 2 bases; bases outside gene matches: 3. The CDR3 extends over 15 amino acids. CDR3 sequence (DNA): TGTGCCATCAGAGGGGACAGGGGGACTGGAAACACCATATATTTT. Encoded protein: CAIRGDRGTGNTIYF.

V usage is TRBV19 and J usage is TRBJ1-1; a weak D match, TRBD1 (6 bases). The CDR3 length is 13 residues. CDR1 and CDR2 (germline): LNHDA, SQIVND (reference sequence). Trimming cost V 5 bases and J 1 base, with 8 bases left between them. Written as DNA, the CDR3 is TGTGCCAGTAGTTTACAGGGGAACACTGAAGCTTTCTTT. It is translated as CASSLQGNTEAFF.

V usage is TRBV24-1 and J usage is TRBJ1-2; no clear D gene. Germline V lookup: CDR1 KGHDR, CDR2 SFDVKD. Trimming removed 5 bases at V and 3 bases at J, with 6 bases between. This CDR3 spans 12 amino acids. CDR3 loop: CATSVGDYGYTF. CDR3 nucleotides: TGTGCCACCAGTGTCGGGGACTATGGCTACACCTTC.

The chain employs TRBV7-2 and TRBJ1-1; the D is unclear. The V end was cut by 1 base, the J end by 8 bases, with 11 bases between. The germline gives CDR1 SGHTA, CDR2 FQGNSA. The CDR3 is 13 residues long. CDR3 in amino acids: CASSLVGSHEAFF. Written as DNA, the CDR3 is TGTGCCAGCAGCTTAGTTGGCAGTCACGAAGCTTTCTTT. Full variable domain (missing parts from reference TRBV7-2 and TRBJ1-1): GAGVSQSPSNKVTEKGKDVELRCDPISGHTALYWYRQSLGQGLEFLIYFQGNSAPDKSGLPSDRFSAERTGGSVSTLTIQRTQQEDSAVYLCASSLVGSHEAFFGQGTRLTVV.

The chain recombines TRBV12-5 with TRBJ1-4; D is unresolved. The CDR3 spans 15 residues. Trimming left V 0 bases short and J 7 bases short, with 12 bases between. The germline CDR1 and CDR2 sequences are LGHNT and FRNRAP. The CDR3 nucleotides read TGTGCTAGTGGTTTGGTCGGTGGTGGTGTTGAAAAACTGTTTTTT. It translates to CASGLVGGGVEKLFF.

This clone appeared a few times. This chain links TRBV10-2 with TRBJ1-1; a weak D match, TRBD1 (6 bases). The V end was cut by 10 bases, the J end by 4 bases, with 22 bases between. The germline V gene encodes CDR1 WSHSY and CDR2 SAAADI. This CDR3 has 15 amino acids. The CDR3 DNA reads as TGCGCCACCAACCTCAAAAATACAGGGACCACTGAAGCTTTCTTT. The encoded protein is CATNLKNTGTTEAFF.

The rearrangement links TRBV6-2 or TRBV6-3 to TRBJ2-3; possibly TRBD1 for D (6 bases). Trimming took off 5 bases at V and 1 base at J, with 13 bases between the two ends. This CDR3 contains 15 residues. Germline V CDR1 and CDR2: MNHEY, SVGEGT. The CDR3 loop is CASSSTGSGTDTQYF. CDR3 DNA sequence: TGTGCCAGCAGTAGTACAGGGAGTGGCACAGATACGCAGTATTTT.

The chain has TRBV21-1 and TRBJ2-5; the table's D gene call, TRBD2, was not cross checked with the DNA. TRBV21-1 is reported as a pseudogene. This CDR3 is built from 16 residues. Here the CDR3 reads CASSKLGLAGEKTQYF. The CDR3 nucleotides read TGTGCCAGCAGCAAACTCGGACTAGCGGGAGAGAAGACCCAGTACTTC.

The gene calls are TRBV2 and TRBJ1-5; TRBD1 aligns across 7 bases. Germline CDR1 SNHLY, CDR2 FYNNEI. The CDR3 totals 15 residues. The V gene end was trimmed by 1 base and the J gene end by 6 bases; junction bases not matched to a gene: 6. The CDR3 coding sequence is TGTGCCAGCAGTGAAGACAGGGGTAGTAGTCAGCCCCAGCATTTT. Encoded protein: CASSEDRGSSQPQHF.

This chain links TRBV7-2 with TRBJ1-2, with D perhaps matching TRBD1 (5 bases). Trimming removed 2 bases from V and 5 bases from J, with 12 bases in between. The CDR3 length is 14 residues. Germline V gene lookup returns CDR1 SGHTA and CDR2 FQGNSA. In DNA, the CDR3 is TGTGCCAGCAGCTTATTAGGGGCTGGTTATGGCTACACCTTC. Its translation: CASSLLGAGYGYTF.

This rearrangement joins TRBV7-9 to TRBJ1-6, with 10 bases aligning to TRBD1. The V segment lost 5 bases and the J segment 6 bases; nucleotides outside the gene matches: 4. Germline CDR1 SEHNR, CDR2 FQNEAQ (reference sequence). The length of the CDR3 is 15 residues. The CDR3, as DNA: TGTGCCAGCAGCAGCAGGACAGGGGGTAATTCACCCCTCCACTTT. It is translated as CASSSRTGGNSPLHF.